Following are 22 T cell receptor beta chains from one sample sequenced in a study of blood T cells in healthy people across ages. The authors ran a second PCR of about 7 to 12 cycles using a sample-barcoded 5' primer and a J-beta primer mix. TCRdb reprocessed the 5' RACE reads via MiXCR and lists one record per CDR3 protein. The sample includes some 1.5 million distinct CDR3 sequences, about 28% of them seen just once. Sequences were obtained from blood. The receptors here all came from a woman aged 30 to 39 in good health.

This clonotype came up a few times. The rearrangement uses TRBV20-1 and TRBJ2-7; D gene ambiguous. Germline V gene data show CDR1 as DFQATT and CDR2 as SNEGSKA (reference sequence). The CDR3 spans 13 residues. The CDR3 bases are TGCAGACGCCTGAGCGCCTTCTCCTACGAGCAGTACTTC. Residues: CRRLSAFSYEQYF.

This chain links TRBV7-9 with TRBJ1-2; D uncertain. The CDR3 is 14 residues long. The V end lost 1 base, the J end lost 4 bases, and 10 bases lay between the germline ends. Germline values: CDR1 SEHNR, CDR2 FQNEAQ (reference sequence). CDR3 sequence (DNA): TGTGCCAGCAGCTTAGACGTCGGACCCTATGGCTACACCTTC. This encodes CASSLDVGPYGYTF.

This clonotype was recorded a few times. This chain connects TRBV7-9 to TRBJ2-5; TRBD1 matches at 9 bases. The CDR3 loop spans 16 amino acids. CDR1 is SEHNR, CDR2 FQNEAQ, per germline (reference sequence). Germline trimming cut 5 bases from V and 3 bases from J; bases unmatched to any gene: 10. CDR3 coding DNA: TGTGCCAGCAGCCCCCCAACTGGGACAGGGAAAGAGACCCAGTACTTC. Encoded protein: CASSPPTGTGKETQYF.

In its sample, this clonotype was seen a few times. The chain has TRBV15 and TRBJ1-2; 8 bases align to TRBD1. There are 15 residues in the CDR3. Looked up from germline, CDR1 is LNHNV and CDR2 is YYDKDF (reference sequence). CDR3 region: CTSLTAGRGLDGYTF. The CDR3 DNA is TGTACCTCACTTACGGCGGGCAGGGGGCTGGATGGCTACACCTTC.

V is TRBV2 and J is TRBJ2-2; possible D gene TRBD1, 5 bases. Germline V CDR1 and CDR2: SNHLY, FYNNEI. This CDR3 is built from 15 residues. Deletions cut 5 bases from V and 0 bases from J, with 10 bases between. The CDR3 loop is CASSTGPPNTGELFF. The DNA of the CDR3 is TGTGCCAGCAGTACAGGCCCTCCGAACACCGGGGAGCTGTTTTTT.

The chain employs TRBV6-5 and TRBJ1-3; 8 bases are a match to TRBD1. The CDR3 runs 15 residues. CDR1 and CDR2 (germline): MNHEY, SVGAGI. V was pared by 2 bases and J by 7 bases, with 7 bases of the junction left unmatched. CDR3 amino acids: CASSYGQGGSNTIYF. In nucleotides, the CDR3 is TGTGCCAGCAGTTACGGACAGGGAGGTTCGAACACCATATATTTT.

This clonotype was seen repeatedly, ten times or more. The rearrangement uses TRBV7-2 and TRBJ2-5; D may be TRBD2 (5 bases). Germline loops: CDR1 SGHTA, CDR2 FQGNSA. The CDR3 loop spans 13 amino acids. The V gene lost 5 bases and the J gene lost 3 bases, with 10 bases spanning the gap. The CDR3 region has the DNA TGTGCCAGCAGCACCCCCGGGGAAGAGACCCAGTACTTC. This gives the protein CASSTPGEETQYF.

This clonotype was counted only a few times. The gene calls are TRBV5-5 and TRBJ2-1; maybe TRBD2 (7 bases). The V end lost 3 bases, the J end lost 9 bases, and 10 bases lay between the germline ends. Germline V gene sequence: CDR1 SGHKS, CDR2 YYEKEE (reference sequence). The CDR3 sequence is 12 residues long. In DNA form, the CDR3 reads TGTGCCAGCAGCTGGGAGGGGGGTGAGCAGTTCTTC. Protein: CASSWEGGEQFF. Complete variable domain (other parts from reference TRBV5-5 and TRBJ2-1): DAGVTQSPTHLIKTRGQQVTLRCSPISGHKSVSWYQQVLGQGPQFIFQYYEKEERGRGNFPDRFSARQFPNYSSELNVNALLLGDSALYLCASSWEGGEQFFGPGTRLTVL.

In this sample, this clonotype turned up a few times. This chain links TRBV7-9 with TRBJ2-7; 9 positions agree with TRBD1. CDR1 is SEHNR, CDR2 FQNEAQ, per germline (reference sequence). The J segment lost 4 bases and the V segment lost 5 bases, leaving 12 bases of the junction unmatched. The CDR3 runs 16 residues. CDR3 region: CASSATTGQGSYEQYF. CDR3 DNA: TGTGCCAGCAGCGCAACTACTGGACAGGGGTCTTACGAGCAGTACTTC.

This clonotype was detected ten times or more. The chain recombines TRBV5-1 with TRBJ2-1; TRBD2 matches at 10 bases. Germline assignment: CDR1 SGHRS and CDR2 YFSETQ. The CDR3 has 13 amino acids. V was clipped by 7 bases and J by 6 bases; unmatched bases: 4. The CDR3 DNA follows: TGCGCCAGCTCGGCTAGCGGGGGCAATGAGCAGTTCTTC. Translating it yields CASSASGGNEQFF.

This clonotype was seen a handful of times. The chain is built from TRBV6-2 or TRBV6-3 and TRBJ1-1, with D maybe TRBD1 (6 bases). Per germline, CDR1 MNHEY and CDR2 SVGEGT. Trimming removed 6 bases from V and 5 bases from J, with 13 bases in between. This CDR3 is 13 amino acids long. The CDR3 region is CASRWSGATEAFF. Here the CDR3 DNA reads TGTGCCAGCAGATGGTCAGGGGCGACTGAAGCTTTCTTT.

In this sample, this clonotype turned up many times. The chain is built from TRBV4-3 and TRBJ2-7; perhaps TRBD1 as D (6 bases). Looked up from germline, CDR1 is LGHNA and CDR2 is YSLEER. Trimming removed 1 base from V and 2 bases from J, with 9 bases in between. The CDR3 is 14 residues long. CDR3 coding DNA: TGCGCCAGCAGCCAAGGGACAGCCACCTACGAGCAGTACTTC. Its protein product is CASSQGTATYEQYF.

The gene calls are TRBV5-1 and TRBJ2-2, with D tentatively TRBD2 (6 bases). Germline-derived CDR1 and CDR2 are SGHRS and YFSETQ. V was trimmed by 4 bases and J by 6 bases, leaving 13 bases between them. CDR3 length: 14 residues. CDR3 loop: CASSPRLDPGELFF. Here the CDR3 DNA reads TGCGCCAGCAGCCCTCGACTAGACCCCGGGGAGCTGTTTTTT.

The chain links TRBV9 to TRBJ1-4, with a possible D match to TRBD1 (6 bases). CDR3 length: 15 amino acids. V shed 1 base and J shed 7 bases, with 14 bases lying between them. Germline CDR1 reads SGDLS; CDR2 reads YYNGEE. The CDR3 sequence is CASSVFQGPGEKLFF. As DNA, the CDR3 is TGTGCCAGCAGCGTATTTCAGGGGCCGGGTGAAAAACTGTTTTTT.

The chain couples TRBV15 to TRBJ1-5; 7 bases are shared with TRBD1. The V and J ends lost 3 bases and 5 bases, in that order; junction bases with no gene match: 4. The germline gives CDR1 LNHNV, CDR2 YYDKDF (reference sequence). This CDR3 is built from 14 residues. The CDR3 region has the DNA TGTGCCACCAGCAGTGGGACAGAGGATCAGCCCCAGCATTTT. Encoded protein: CATSSGTEDQPQHF. Full variable domain (missing parts from reference TRBV15 and TRBJ1-5): DAMVIQNPRYQVTQFGKPVTLSCSQTLNHNVMYWYQQKSSQAPKLLFHYYDKDFNNEADTPDNFQSRRPNTSFCFLDIRSPGLGDTAMYLCATSSGTEDQPQHFGDGTRLSIL.

This clonotype was found many times. The chain recombines TRBV7-2 with TRBJ2-7, with D perhaps matching TRBD1 (6 bases). This CDR3 comprises 14 residues. The germline V and J ends were trimmed by 2 bases and 7 bases, with 15 bases remaining between them. Germline CDR1 reads SGHTA; CDR2 reads FQGNSA. As DNA, the CDR3 is TGTGCCAGCAGCTTAAGCCAGGGGTCTGCAGAGCAGTACTTC. This gives the protein CASSLSQGSAEQYF.

Concerning this clonotype: A read error may explain this, as a much larger clone is one base away. V usage is TRBV9 and J usage is TRBJ2-5; TRBD1 agrees at 10 bases. Germline lookup yields CDR1 SGDLS and CDR2 YYNGEE. This CDR3 spans 15 amino acids. The trim removed 3 bases at V and 11 bases at J, leaving 13 bases unmatched. The CDR3 DNA reads as TGTGCCAGCAGCGAGGAGGACAGGGGGATCCACGTGCAGTACTTC. As protein: CASSEEDRGIHVQYF. Full variable domain (outside the CDR3, taken from reference TRBV9 and TRBJ2-5): DSGVTQTPKHLITATGQRVTLRCSPRSGDLSVYWYQQSLDQGLQFLIQYYNGEERAKGNILERFSAQQFPDLHSELNLSSLELGDSALYFCASSEEDRGIHVQYFGPGTRLLVL.

This clonotype was detected a few times. V usage is TRBV9 and J usage is TRBJ2-7; 9 nucleotides match TRBD1. V lost 4 bases, J lost 2 bases, and 10 bases stayed unmatched. CDR1 and CDR2 (germline): SGDLS, YYNGEE. The CDR3 is 16 residues long. CDR3 coding DNA: TGTGCCAGCAGCTTACAAGGGACAGGGTCACCCTACGAGCAGTACTTC. Translating it yields CASSLQGTGSPYEQYF.

This clonotype came up a few times. A read error may produce the germline difference seen at one junction end. The chain recombines TRBV29-1 with TRBJ1-6; the match to TRBD1 covers 8 bases. CDR1 is SQVTM and CDR2 is ANQGSEA in the germline V gene. The length of the CDR3 is 14 residues. As DNA, the CDR3 is TGCAGCTTTCGGACAGGGTCCTTTAATTCACCCCTCCACTTT. Its protein is CSFRTGSFNSPLHF.

V and J are TRBV5-6 and TRBJ1-6; the D gene is possibly TRBD1 (6 bases). In germline, CDR1 is SGHDT, CDR2 YYEEEE. Trimming took off 2 bases at V and 4 bases at J, with 13 bases between the two ends. The length of the CDR3 is 16 residues. The DNA for the CDR3 is TGTGCCAGCAGCTTCGCGGGACAACTTTATAATTCACCCCTCCACTTT. Protein: CASSFAGQLYNSPLHF.

This clonotype was seen only once. The chain links TRBV19 to TRBJ1-5; D is unresolved. CDR1 is LNHDA and CDR2 is SQIVND in the germline V gene (reference sequence). CDR3 length: 12 residues. The CDR3 DNA follows: TGTGCGGTGCGAGTGCCAGAGGGGCCCCAGCATTTT. Translation: CAVRVPEGPQHF.

A note on this clonotype: One end of the junction is discordant with germline, which a read error may explain. The rearrangement uses TRBV2 and TRBJ2-5; 7 nucleotides agree with TRBD2. The CDR3 covers 14 residues. Germline V gives CDR1 SNHLY, CDR2 FYNNEI. Here the CDR3 DNA reads TGTGTCAGCAGAGACGTGACTAGCTCCTACGAGCGGTACTTC. Translated: CVSRDVTSSYERYF.